The present T cell receptor (beta chain) was sequenced within a study of CD8 T cell repertoires and HIV-1 epitope variants. Across the whole study: Each of Twenty-five Gag and Nef epitope peptides stimulated a separate culture. Enriched T cells were co-cultured with equal numbers of autologous T cell-negative antigen-presenting cells.

The CDR3 contains 16 residues. The germline V gene encodes CDR1 MDHEN and CDR2 SYDVKM. J gave up 5 bases and V 3 bases, and 9 bases lay outside the gene matches. Sequencing used immunoSEQ multiplex PCR; TCRdb keeps in-frame clones, though not all of them. The table records 3,600 or so clones, nearly 70% of them present only once. Details on this clone: Antigen unknown.

This chain links TRBV28 with TRBJ2-5; 10 bases align to TRBD2. Source material: cultured CD8+ T cells derived from PBMCs. The receptor's source is a male donor with HIV. The CDR3 DNA reads TGTGCCAGCAGTTTTCCAAGTCTGACTAGCGGGGAGACCCAGTACTTC. Encoded protein: CASSFPSLTSGETQYF.